The clone carrying this T cell receptor beta chain was detected ten times or more. Isolated RNA was reverse transcribed in full, so expressed TCRB transcripts were sequenced. Sequencing used immunoSEQ multiplex PCR; TCRdb keeps in-frame clones, though not all of them. This table has 80,000 to 90,000 clones, around a third appearing once. The sample originates from a study of beta chain features in type 1 diabetes. For the study at large: Patient and healthy donor groups were alike in age, gender and cell yields.

The V gene lost 5 bases and the J gene lost 12 bases, with 19 bases spanning the gap. The CDR3 length is 13 residues. Looked up from germline, CDR1 is SEHNR and CDR2 is FQNEAQ (reference sequence). The chain combines TRBV7-9 with TRBJ1-2; D is undetermined. The TCR was taken from a woman aged 18-35 years in good health. The sequenced sample was stem cell memory CD4+ T cells from blood. DNA of the CDR3: TGTGCCAGCAGCCCCGGGAGTGAGGTGTTACACACCTTC. Residues: CASSPGSEVLHTF. The full variable domain, its missing parts supplied by reference TRBV7-9 and TRBJ1-2, is DTGVSQNPRHKITKRGQNVTFRCDPISEHNRLYWYRQTLGQGPEFLTYFQNEAQLEKSRLLSDRFSAERPKGSFSTLEIQRTEQGDSAMYLCASSPGSEVLHTFGSGTRLTVV.